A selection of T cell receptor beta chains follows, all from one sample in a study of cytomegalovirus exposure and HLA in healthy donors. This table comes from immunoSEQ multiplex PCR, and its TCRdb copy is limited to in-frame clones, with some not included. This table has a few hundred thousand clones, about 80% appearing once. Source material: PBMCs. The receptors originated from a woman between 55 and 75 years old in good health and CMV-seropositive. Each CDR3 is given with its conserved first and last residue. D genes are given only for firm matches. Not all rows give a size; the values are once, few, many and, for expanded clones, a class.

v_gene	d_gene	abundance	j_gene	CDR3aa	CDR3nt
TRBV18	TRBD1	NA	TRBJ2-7	CASSPGDRLSYEQYF	TGTGCCAGCTCACCGGGGGACAGGTTGTCCTACGAGCAGTACTTC
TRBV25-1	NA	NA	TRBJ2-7	CASSEVPGSSEQYF	TGTGCCAGCAGTGAGGTTCCAGGGTCTTCCGAGCAGTACTTC
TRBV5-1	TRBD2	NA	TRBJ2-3	CASSTGLAGGRGMDTQYF	TGCGCCAGCAGCACGGGACTAGCGGGAGGGCGGGGAATGGATACGCAGTATTTT
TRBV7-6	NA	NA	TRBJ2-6	CASSLGGSGANVLTF	TGTGCCAGCAGCTTGGGGGGCTCTGGGGCCAACGTCCTGACTTTC
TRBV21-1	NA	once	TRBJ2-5	CASSPRLAGRGETQYF	TGTGCCAGCAGCCCTAGACTAGCGGGAAGAGGGGAGACCCAGTACTTC
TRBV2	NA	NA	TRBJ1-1	CASSDTGSTEAFF	TGTGCCAGCAGTGATACCGGGAGCACTGAAGCTTTCTTT
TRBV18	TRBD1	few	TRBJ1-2	CASSPLEGTGDGYTF	TGTGCCAGCTCACCCCTCGAAGGGACAGGGGATGGCTACACCTTC
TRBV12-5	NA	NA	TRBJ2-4	CASGLVVSTGAKNIQYF	TGTGCTAGTGGTTTGGTAGTGTCAACAGGGGCCAAAAACATTCAGTACTTC
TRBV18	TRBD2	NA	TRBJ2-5	CASSPGGWGETQYF	TGTGCCAGCTCGCCGGGAGGATGGGGTGAGACCCAGTACTTC
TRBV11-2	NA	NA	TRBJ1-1	CASSLVAGNTEAFF	TGTGCCAGCAGCTTAGTTGCGGGAAACACTGAAGCTTTCTTT
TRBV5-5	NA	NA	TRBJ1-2	CASSFRGGGGYTF	TGTGCCAGCAGCTTCCGGGGGGGCGGTGGCTACACCTTC
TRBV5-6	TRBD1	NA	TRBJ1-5	CASSLTGTEYQPQHF	TGTGCCAGCAGCCTGACCGGGACAGAATATCAGCCCCAGCATTTT
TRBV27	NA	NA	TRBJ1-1	CASSLSQSNTEAFF	TGTGCCAGCAGTTTATCCCAGTCGAACACTGAAGCTTTCTTT
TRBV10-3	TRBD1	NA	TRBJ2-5	CAISDGTVETQYF	TGTGCCATCAGTGACGGGACAGTGGAGACCCAGTACTTC
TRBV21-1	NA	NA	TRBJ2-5	CASSKIGQETQYF	TGTGCCAGCAGCAAAATCGGCCAAGAGACCCAGTACTTC
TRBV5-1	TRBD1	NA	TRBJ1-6	CASSSTGISSYNSPLHF	TGCGCCAGCAGCTCGACAGGGATCAGCTCCTATAATTCACCCCTCCACTTT
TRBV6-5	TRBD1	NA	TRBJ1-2	CASSYQGARYGYTF	TGTGCCAGCAGTTACCAGGGGGCGCGCTATGGCTACACCTTC
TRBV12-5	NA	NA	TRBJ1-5	CASGLGQGLNQPQHF	TGTGCTAGTGGTTTGGGGCAGGGACTAAATCAGCCCCAGCATTTT
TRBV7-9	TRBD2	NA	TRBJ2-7	CASSLVSGPAYEQYF	TGTGCCAGCAGCTTAGTTAGCGGGCCAGCCTACGAGCAGTACTTC
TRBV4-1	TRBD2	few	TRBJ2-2	CASSLLAGALTGELFF	TGCGCCAGCAGCTTGCTAGCGGGAGCTCTCACCGGGGAGCTGTTTTTT
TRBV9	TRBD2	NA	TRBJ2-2	CASSVEPLLAGAYTGELFF	TGTGCCAGCAGCGTAGAGCCCCTACTAGCGGGAGCATACACCGGGGAGCTGTTTTTT
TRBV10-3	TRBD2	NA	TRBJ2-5	CAIGRELSETQYF	TGTGCCATCGGGCGGGAGCTGAGTGAGACCCAGTACTTC